This T cell receptor beta chain was recovered during a study of early T cells in non-severe SARS-CoV-2 infection. Whole-study context: The sequenced material was bulk RNA from unsorted whole blood, and its chains were unpaired.

The TCR library protocol was used to attach unique molecular identifiers. These identifiers were attached to individual cDNA molecules. A single record per CDR3 protein comes from TCRdb applying MiXCR to the 5' RACE reads. The table has about 50,000 distinct CDR3 sequences, over 5% seen once. With V trimmed by 10 bases and J by 9 bases, 17 bases remained unmatched. The CDR3 is 15 residues long. The germline V gene encodes CDR1 SGHAT and CDR2 FQNNGV. Whole-study findings and limits: In VDJdb matching, anti-spike CD8 responses were favored while private and CD4 specificities went missing.

This clonotype was counted ten times or more. What it binds is not known. This sample comprised whole blood, obtained at baseline. This receptor was identified in an adult who was a healthcare worker with PCR-confirmed SARS-CoV-2 infection or an uninfected control (not recorded which). The chain carries TRBV11-2 and TRBJ2-7; 11 bases agree with TRBD1. The CDR3: CATTDRGPRRSGQYF. The CDR3 region has the DNA TGTGCCACGACGGACAGGGGGCCCCGAAGAAGCGGGCAGTACTTC.